A selection of T cell receptor beta chains follows, all from one sample in a study of blood T cell repertoires in COVID-19. The data were produced by immunoSEQ multiplex PCR, yet TCRdb's version contains in-frame clones alone and is incomplete. Of fewer than 250,000 clones in the sample, under 90% were seen once. The specimen was PBMCs or T cells enriched from blood (not recorded which). The receptors come from a woman aged 45-65 years with acute COVID-19. The CDR3 runs from the conserved cysteine through the conserved F or W. The order of the fields is V gene, J gene, D gene, CDR3 length, clone size, CDR3 DNA, CDR3 protein. D genes are given only for firm matches. Size is omitted from some rows. Given values are once, few, many or a class for expanded clones.

v_gene: TRBV5-6; j_gene: TRBJ1-3; d_gene: -; len: 15; abundance: -; CDR3nt: TGTGCCAGCAGCTTGGTAGCCTTCTCTGGAAACACCATATATTTT; CDR3aa: CASSLVAFSGNTIYF
v_gene: TRBV21-1; j_gene: TRBJ1-2; d_gene: -; len: 20; abundance: -; CDR3nt: TGTGCCAGCGGGCAATTCCCCCCCGGGACAGGGGGCGGTGGACTAGATGGCTACACCTTC; CDR3aa: CASGQFPPGTGGGGLDGYTF
v_gene: TRBV11-2; j_gene: TRBJ2-5; d_gene: TRBD2; len: 16; abundance: few; CDR3nt: TGTGCCAGCAGCTTTGGGACTAGCGGGAGCCGAGAGACCCAGTACTTC; CDR3aa: CASSFGTSGSRETQYF
v_gene: TRBV4-3; j_gene: TRBJ1-2; d_gene: TRBD1; len: 18; abundance: -; CDR3nt: TGCGCCAGCAGCCAAGATACTGGTAGAGGGGGCGCCTACTATGGCTACACCTTC; CDR3aa: CASSQDTGRGGAYYGYTF
v_gene: TRBV7-2; j_gene: TRBJ2-5; d_gene: TRBD2; len: 14; abundance: once; CDR3nt: TGTGCCAGCAGCTTAGATCCGGGACTAGCCCTTCAATACTTC; CDR3aa: CASSLDPGLALQYF
v_gene: TRBV7-2; j_gene: TRBJ1-4; d_gene: -; len: 13; abundance: -; CDR3nt: TGTGCCAGCAGCTTACGACAGGCGGAAAAACTGTTTTTT; CDR3aa: CASSLRQAEKLFF
v_gene: TRBV19; j_gene: TRBJ2-5; d_gene: -; len: 16; abundance: -; CDR3nt: TGTGCCAGTAGTAAGGGGTCGACAGGACTTAAAGAGACCCAGTACTTC; CDR3aa: CASSKGSTGLKETQYF
v_gene: TRBV7-2; j_gene: TRBJ1-4; d_gene: TRBD1; len: 15; abundance: -; CDR3nt: TGTGCCAGCAGCTTAGGGACAGGGGTCCGTGAAAAACTGTTTTTT; CDR3aa: CASSLGTGVREKLFF
v_gene: TRBV6-2/TRBV6-3; j_gene: TRBJ2-7; d_gene: TRBD2; len: 19; abundance: -; CDR3nt: TGTGCCAGCAGTTCGCTCGCCCTCCGGGCGGGAGAGGGCCTCTACGAGCAGTACTTC; CDR3aa: CASSSLALRAGEGLYEQYF
v_gene: TRBV6-5; j_gene: TRBJ2-5; d_gene: -; len: 14; abundance: -; CDR3nt: TGTGCCAGCAGTTACACGGGGTCACAAGAGACCCAGTACTTC; CDR3aa: CASSYTGSQETQYF
v_gene: TRBV7-9; j_gene: TRBJ2-1; d_gene: -; len: 12; abundance: once; CDR3nt: TGTGCCAGCAGCCACGTAGACAGGGAGCAGTTCTTC; CDR3aa: CASSHVDREQFF
v_gene: TRBV6-5; j_gene: TRBJ2-5; d_gene: -; len: 15; abundance: -; CDR3nt: TGTGCCAGCGGGAGAAGTAGCGGTAGAGCGGAGACCCAGTACTTC; CDR3aa: CASGRSSGRAETQYF
v_gene: TRBV29-1; j_gene: TRBJ2-5; d_gene: -; len: 13; abundance: -; CDR3nt: TGCAGCGTTGAGTTTCTGGGGCGGGAGACCCAGTACTTC; CDR3aa: CSVEFLGRETQYF
v_gene: TRBV4-2; j_gene: TRBJ2-7; d_gene: -; len: 14; abundance: -; CDR3nt: TGTGCCAGCAGCCCCGGAGGGGCCTCGGGCGAGCAGTACTTC; CDR3aa: CASSPGGASGEQYF
v_gene: TRBV5-8; j_gene: TRBJ1-5; d_gene: -; len: 12; abundance: -; CDR3nt: TGTGCCAGCAGACAGGTCAATCAGCCCCAGCATTTT; CDR3aa: CASRQVNQPQHF
v_gene: TRBV7-9; j_gene: TRBJ2-5; d_gene: TRBD2; len: 15; abundance: -; CDR3nt: TGTGCCAGCAGCGCGCAGGTTGGCGGGGGAGAGACCCAGTACTTC; CDR3aa: CASSAQVGGGETQYF
v_gene: TRBV18; j_gene: TRBJ2-3; d_gene: TRBD1; len: 16; abundance: -; CDR3nt: TGTGCCAGCTCACCACCGGTGGGACAGAAGACAGATACGCAGTATTTT; CDR3aa: CASSPPVGQKTDTQYF
v_gene: TRBV5-1; j_gene: TRBJ1-1; d_gene: -; len: 15; abundance: -; CDR3nt: TGCGCCAGCCGACTGGGAGGGGACGGGAGCACTGAAGCTTTCTTT; CDR3aa: CASRLGGDGSTEAFF
v_gene: TRBV6-5; j_gene: TRBJ1-6; d_gene: TRBD1; len: 14; abundance: -; CDR3nt: TGTGCCAGCAGTTACGCCAGGGGGCTTTCACCCCTCCACTTT; CDR3aa: CASSYARGLSPLHF
v_gene: TRBV9; j_gene: TRBJ2-7; d_gene: -; len: 12; abundance: -; CDR3nt: TGTGCCAGCAGCCAGGGTGACTACGAGCAGTACTTC; CDR3aa: CASSQGDYEQYF
v_gene: TRBV5-4; j_gene: TRBJ1-1; d_gene: -; len: 14; abundance: -; CDR3nt: TGTGCCAGCAGCTCCCGAGACAAGAACACTGAAGCTTTCTTT; CDR3aa: CASSSRDKNTEAFF
v_gene: TRBV6-4; j_gene: TRBJ1-1; d_gene: TRBD1; len: 14; abundance: -; CDR3nt: TGTGCCAGCAGTGGCTGGGACAGCCCCGGTTACCTCTCTTTT; CDR3aa: CASSGWDSPGYLSF
v_gene: TRBV9; j_gene: TRBJ2-2; d_gene: TRBD2; len: 15; abundance: many; CDR3nt: TGTGCCAGCAGCCCCAGCGGGGGGTTTACCGGGGAGCTGTTTTTT; CDR3aa: CASSPSGGFTGELFF
v_gene: TRBV7-7; j_gene: TRBJ2-5; d_gene: -; len: 16; abundance: -; CDR3nt: TGTGCTAGCAGCCTCGGGCAGGGGGGTTCCCAAGAGACCCAGTACTTC; CDR3aa: CASSLGQGGSQETQYF
v_gene: TRBV7-2; j_gene: TRBJ1-2; d_gene: -; len: 15; abundance: -; CDR3nt: TGTGCCAGCAGCTTAGGGGCCAGGGTCGACTATGGCTACACCTTC; CDR3aa: CASSLGARVDYGYTF
v_gene: TRBV29-1; j_gene: TRBJ2-3; d_gene: TRBD2; len: 15; abundance: -; CDR3nt: TGCAGCGTGGGACTAGCGCGGGGAAGCACAGATACGCAGTATTTT; CDR3aa: CSVGLARGSTDTQYF
v_gene: TRBV11-3; j_gene: TRBJ2-1; d_gene: TRBD2; len: 16; abundance: -; CDR3nt: TGTGCCAGCAGTCTTCTAGCGGGAGTTGGGAGGAATGAGCAGTTCTTC; CDR3aa: CASSLLAGVGRNEQFF
v_gene: TRBV9; j_gene: TRBJ2-7; d_gene: TRBD1; len: 16; abundance: once; CDR3nt: TGTGCCAGCAGCCCCCAAGTCGGACAGGGAGGTAACGAGCAGTACTTC; CDR3aa: CASSPQVGQGGNEQYF
v_gene: TRBV4-3; j_gene: TRBJ1-6; d_gene: TRBD1; len: 15; abundance: -; CDR3nt: TGCGCCAGCAGCCAAGATCCGACAGGGGGGTCACCCCTCCACTTT; CDR3aa: CASSQDPTGGSPLHF
v_gene: TRBV18; j_gene: TRBJ2-7; d_gene: -; len: 12; abundance: -; CDR3nt: TGTGCCAGCTCACCCTCGAGCAACGAGCAGTACTTC; CDR3aa: CASSPSSNEQYF
v_gene: TRBV19; j_gene: TRBJ2-6; d_gene: TRBD1; len: 18; abundance: -; CDR3nt: TGTGCCAGTAGGTACCCGGGGACAGGGAGCTCTGGGGCCAACGTCCTGACTTTC; CDR3aa: CASRYPGTGSSGANVLTF
v_gene: TRBV7-9; j_gene: TRBJ1-6; d_gene: -; len: 13; abundance: -; CDR3nt: TGTGCCAGCAGCCCACCCAGGGATTCACCCCTCCACTTT; CDR3aa: CASSPPRDSPLHF
v_gene: TRBV21-1; j_gene: TRBJ2-2; d_gene: -; len: 16; abundance: -; CDR3nt: TGTGCCAGCAGCAAAACTGTTAGTACCGGCACCGGGGAGCTGTTTTTT; CDR3aa: CASSKTVSTGTGELFF
v_gene: TRBV12-2; j_gene: TRBJ2-1; d_gene: -; len: 14; abundance: -; CDR3nt: TGTGCAAGTCGCTCCCCCGGGGCGGGGGGTACGCAGTTCTTC; CDR3aa: CASRSPGAGGTQFF
v_gene: TRBV7-9; j_gene: TRBJ2-6; d_gene: -; len: 19; abundance: few; CDR3nt: TGTGCCAGCAGCAAGGGGTCAGGGATCGCGGCCTCTGGGGCCAACGTCCTGACTTTC; CDR3aa: CASSKGSGIAASGANVLTF
v_gene: TRBV6-5; j_gene: TRBJ1-2; d_gene: -; len: 15; abundance: -; CDR3nt: TGTGCCAGCAGTTACTCGAGGAGGGAAGTCGATGGCTACACCTTC; CDR3aa: CASSYSRREVDGYTF
v_gene: TRBV28; j_gene: TRBJ2-7; d_gene: -; len: 12; abundance: once; CDR3nt: TGTGCCAGCAGTTTGTACAGGTACGAGCAGTACTTC; CDR3aa: CASSLYRYEQYF
v_gene: TRBV5-6; j_gene: TRBJ2-5; d_gene: -; len: 13; abundance: -; CDR3nt: TGTGCCAGCAAAATGGGGCAGCAAGAGACCCAGTACTTC; CDR3aa: CASKMGQQETQYF
v_gene: TRBV7-8; j_gene: TRBJ2-7; d_gene: TRBD1; len: 17; abundance: few; CDR3nt: TGTGCCAGCAGCTTCCCCACTCAAGGGACAGGGGGCCGAGAGCAGTACTTC; CDR3aa: CASSFPTQGTGGREQYF
v_gene: TRBV3-1/TRBV3-2; j_gene: TRBJ2-3; d_gene: TRBD2; len: 20; abundance: once; CDR3nt: TGTGCCAGCAGCCAAGATAGGGGACTAGCGGGGGGAGGGCACGCAGATACGCAGTATTTT; CDR3aa: CASSQDRGLAGGGHADTQYF
v_gene: TRBV29-1; j_gene: TRBJ1-1; d_gene: -; len: 14; abundance: -; CDR3nt: TGCAGCGTTGTATACAGCGGTATGAACACTGAAGCTTTCTTT; CDR3aa: CSVVYSGMNTEAFF
v_gene: TRBV4-2; j_gene: TRBJ1-5; d_gene: -; len: 15; abundance: -; CDR3nt: TGTGCCAGCAAGAGTTCTATCCATAGCAATCAGCCCCAGCATTTT; CDR3aa: CASKSSIHSNQPQHF
v_gene: TRBV18; j_gene: TRBJ1-2; d_gene: -; len: 15; abundance: -; CDR3nt: TGTGCCAGCTCACGAACGACAGGCTACTTGGATGGCTACACCTTC; CDR3aa: CASSRTTGYLDGYTF
v_gene: TRBV2; j_gene: TRBJ2-3; d_gene: -; len: 12; abundance: -; CDR3nt: TGTGCCAGCAGTGAAAGGCGGGATACGCAGTATTTT; CDR3aa: CASSERRDTQYF
v_gene: TRBV6-2/TRBV6-3; j_gene: TRBJ2-7; d_gene: -; len: 14; abundance: -; CDR3nt: TGTGCCAGCAGTTACACTCCGGGGTACTACGAGCAGTACTTC; CDR3aa: CASSYTPGYYEQYF
v_gene: TRBV13; j_gene: TRBJ1-1; d_gene: TRBD1; len: 15; abundance: -; CDR3nt: TGTGCCAGCAGCGAACGGACAGGGGGTGGCACTGAAGCTTTCTTT; CDR3aa: CASSERTGGGTEAFF
v_gene: TRBV3-1/TRBV3-2; j_gene: TRBJ1-6; d_gene: -; len: 15; abundance: once; CDR3nt: TGTGCCAGCAGCCAAGAACAGCTCTATAATTCACCCCTCCACTTT; CDR3aa: CASSQEQLYNSPLHF
v_gene: TRBV6-2/TRBV6-3; j_gene: TRBJ1-3; d_gene: -; len: 16; abundance: once; CDR3nt: TGTGCCAGCAGTTACGCTGGGACTAGATCTGGAAACACCATATATTTT; CDR3aa: CASSYAGTRSGNTIYF
v_gene: TRBV5-1; j_gene: TRBJ2-7; d_gene: -; len: 13; abundance: -; CDR3nt: TGCGCCAGCAGCTTATCTACAGGCTACGAGCAGTACTTC; CDR3aa: CASSLSTGYEQYF
v_gene: TRBV6-2/TRBV6-3; j_gene: TRBJ2-7; d_gene: TRBD1; len: 14; abundance: once; CDR3nt: TGTGCCAGCAGTTACCCCACCGGGACAGGGGAGCAGTACTTC; CDR3aa: CASSYPTGTGEQYF
v_gene: TRBV10-1; j_gene: TRBJ2-6; d_gene: -; len: 18; abundance: -; CDR3nt: TGCGCCAGCAGGAGACAACAACTCCCCTGGCCTGGGGCCAACGTCCTGACTTTC; CDR3aa: CASRRQQLPWPGANVLTF
v_gene: TRBV3-1/TRBV3-2; j_gene: TRBJ2-3; d_gene: TRBD2; len: 22; abundance: -; CDR3nt: TGTGCCAGCAGCCAAGCCTTCGCTAGCGGGGGGGATAGGATTGCTAGCACAGATACGCAGTATTTT; CDR3aa: CASSQAFASGGDRIASTDTQYF
v_gene: TRBV7-2; j_gene: TRBJ2-5; d_gene: TRBD1; len: 15; abundance: -; CDR3nt: TGTGCCAGCAGCCCCTCGCGGGACAGGCTCGGGACCCAGTACTTC; CDR3aa: CASSPSRDRLGTQYF
v_gene: TRBV6-5; j_gene: TRBJ1-3; d_gene: -; len: 13; abundance: -; CDR3nt: TGTGCCAGCAGGACACCAACTGGAAACACCATATATTTT; CDR3aa: CASRTPTGNTIYF
v_gene: TRBV18; j_gene: TRBJ2-7; d_gene: -; len: 16; abundance: -; CDR3nt: TGTGCCAGCTCACCACAGGGGGTTGAATCGTCCTACGAGCAGTACTTC; CDR3aa: CASSPQGVESSYEQYF
v_gene: TRBV28; j_gene: TRBJ1-3; d_gene: -; len: 15; abundance: -; CDR3nt: TGTGCCAGCAGTATCACCCCAATCAGTGGAAACACCATATATTTT; CDR3aa: CASSITPISGNTIYF